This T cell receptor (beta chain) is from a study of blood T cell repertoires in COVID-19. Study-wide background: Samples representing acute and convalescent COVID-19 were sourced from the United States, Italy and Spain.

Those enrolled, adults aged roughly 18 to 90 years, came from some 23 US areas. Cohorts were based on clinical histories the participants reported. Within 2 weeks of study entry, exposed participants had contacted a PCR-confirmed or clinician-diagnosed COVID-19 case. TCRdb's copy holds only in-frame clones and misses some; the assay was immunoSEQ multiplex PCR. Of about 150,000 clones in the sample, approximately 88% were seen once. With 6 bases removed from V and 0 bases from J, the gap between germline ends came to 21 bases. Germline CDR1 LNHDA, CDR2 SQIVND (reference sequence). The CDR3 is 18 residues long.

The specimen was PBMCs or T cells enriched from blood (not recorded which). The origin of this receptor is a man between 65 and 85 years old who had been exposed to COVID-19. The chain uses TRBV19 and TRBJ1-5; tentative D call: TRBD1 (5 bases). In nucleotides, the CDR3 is TGTGCCAGTAGGGCAACAGGTATTAGGCTGAATAGCAATCAGCCCCAGCATTTT. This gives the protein CASRATGIRLNSNQPQHF.